What follows is one T cell receptor (beta chain) and its context. What it recognizes is unknown. The CDR3 extends over 14 amino acids. Germline V gene data show CDR1 as MDHEN and CDR2 as SYDVKM. V trimming: 3 bases; J trimming: 4 bases; junction bases outside the gene matches: 4. A split of CD4+ cells into CD45RA+ naive and CD45RA-negative memory subsets was performed. This sample is drawn from a study of shared clonotypes between healthy human individuals. Study outcomes and limitations: Among the subsets, naive ones generally showed larger estimated richness than memory ones.

On sorted subsets, replicate PCRs used 150 to 250 ng DNA, or 27,000 or so T cell genomes. Some clones are missing from TCRdb's copy, which holds only in-frame ones; the method was immunoSEQ multiplex PCR. The table includes just under 350,000 clones, 70% to 75% detected once. The receptor was derived from a man aged 25-45 years in good health. The material sequenced was memory CD4+ T cells sorted from blood. Noted subset: CD45RA-negative fraction. The genes are TRBV28 and TRBJ1-2; 8 bases fit TRBD1. The CDR3 sequence is CASSFLTGGYGYTF. The DNA of the CDR3 is TGTGCCAGCAGTTTCCTTACAGGGGGCTATGGCTACACCTTC.